This T cell receptor (beta chain) was captured by sequencing in a study of control samples from healthy donors and cancer patients. Produced via immunoSEQ multiplex PCR; TCRdb's table is partial and in-frame only. The repertoire includes about 26,000 clones, roughly 80% of them detected once, and 23% sits in the top ten. The CDR3 covers 15 residues. V gave up 3 bases and J gave up 5 bases; unmatched junction bases: 4. Looked up from germline, CDR1 is SGHAT and CDR2 is FQNNGV. This sequence was found in a man in his 60s with colorectal cancer. Sequenced material: PBMCs. The chain combines TRBV11-2 with TRBJ1-6, with 7 bases identical to TRBD1. The CDR3 DNA is TGTGCCAGCAGCTTCCGGGACAGAGATAATTCACCCCTCCACTTT. Translation: CASSFRDRDNSPLHF. The full variable domain, its missing parts supplied by reference TRBV11-2 and TRBJ1-6, is EAGVAQSPRYKIIEKRQSVAFWCNPISGHATLYWYQQILGQGPKLLIQFQNNGVVDDSQLPKDRFSAERLKGVDSTLKIQPAKLEDSAVYLCASSFRDRDNSPLHFGNGTRLTVT.